Sequencing of this T cell receptor beta chain was carried out in a study of STAT3 mutations in large granular lymphocyte leukemia. The sample holds a few counts of this clone. Antigen unknown. Sequencing used immunoSEQ multiplex PCR; TCRdb keeps in-frame clones, though not all of them. The sample lists 9,500 to 15,000 clones; around 76% were seen once. Germline CDR1 is SEHNR and CDR2 is FQNEAQ (reference sequence). CDR3 length: 15 amino acids. V trimming: 5 bases; J trimming: 4 bases; junction bases outside the gene matches: 6. Study conclusions and caveats: Some patients had dominant TCR clones larger than their STAT3 mutant burden. At least one immunodominant TCR beta clonotype appeared in every T-cell large granular lymphocyte leukemia patient.

Specimen: peripheral blood mononuclear cells. The rearrangement uses TRBV7-9 and TRBJ1-3; 9 nucleotides match TRBD1. This TCR was recovered from a man between 60 and 70 years old with T-cell large granular lymphocyte leukemia. Some clones in this sample may be carry-over from other donors' samples. Here the CDR3 reads CASSVGQGKGNTIYF. The CDR3 nucleotides read TGTGCCAGCAGCGTAGGACAGGGGAAGGGAAACACCATATATTTT.